Listed here are 22 T cell receptor beta chains from one sample, sequenced in a study of PD-L1 blockade in urothelial cancer. Time point defined: peripheral blood 6 weeks after treatment start. The data were produced by immunoSEQ multiplex PCR, yet TCRdb's version contains in-frame clones alone and is incomplete. Among roughly 120,000 clones listed, approximately 90% were seen once. Sequencing was performed on PBMCs, taken around atezolizumab (anti-PD-L1) treatment. The receptors originated from a man aged 55 to 70 with urothelial cancer.

V usage is TRBV9 and J usage is TRBJ2-5; 11 nucleotides line up with TRBD2. J lost 3 bases, V lost 2 bases, and 6 bases had no gene match. Germline CDR1 reads SGDLS; CDR2 reads YYNGEE. CDR3 length equals 16 residues. This CDR3 is CASSVRPSGGKETQYF. CDR3 nucleotide sequence: TGTGCCAGCAGCGTCCGCCCTAGCGGGGGGAAAGAGACCCAGTACTTC.

This chain links TRBV7-9 with TRBJ2-5, with D perhaps TRBD1 (6 bases). Trimming removed 0 bases at V and 1 base at J, with 12 bases between. CDR3 length equals 16 residues. Looked up from germline, CDR1 is SEHNR and CDR2 is FQNEAQ (reference sequence). The CDR3 nucleotides are TGTGCCAGCAGCTTAGCGGGGGCAGGCGGCCAAGAGACCCAGTACTTC. It specifies CASSLAGAGGQETQYF.

This chain links TRBV20-1 with TRBJ2-1, with a tentative D call TRBD1 (6 bases). CDR1 DFQATT and CDR2 SNEGSKA come from the germline V gene (reference sequence). V was clipped by 6 bases and J by 9 bases, with 12 bases between them. The CDR3 contains 11 residues. CDR3 in amino acids: CSANRVTEQFF. The CDR3 nucleotides are TGCAGTGCAAACAGGGTAACTGAGCAGTTCTTC.

The chain couples TRBV15 to TRBJ2-3, with 11 bases aligning to TRBD1. The CDR3 spans 15 residues. Germline values: CDR1 LNHNV, CDR2 YYDKDF (reference sequence). After removal of 7 bases from V and 4 bases from J, the junction contained 7 bases not matched to a gene. The CDR3 sequence: CATTVDRGLADTQYF. For the CDR3, the DNA is TGTGCCACCACCGTGGACAGGGGGCTTGCAGATACGCAGTATTTT.

This chain links TRBV7-9 with TRBJ2-6, with 8 bases aligning to TRBD1. The length of the CDR3 is 19 residues. The J segment lost 0 bases and the V segment lost 7 bases, leaving 14 bases of the junction unmatched. The germline CDR1 and CDR2 sequences are SEHNR and FQNEAQ (reference sequence). The CDR3 sequence: CASTAGPGQDVSGANVLTF. CDR3 in DNA: TGTGCCAGCACCGCGGGCCCGGGACAGGACGTCTCTGGGGCCAACGTCCTGACTTTC.

The chain uses TRBV18 and TRBJ1-1; D may be TRBD1 (6 bases). The germline CDR1 and CDR2 sequences are KGHSH and LQKENI. V dropped 1 base and J dropped 7 bases, with 19 bases sitting between them. This CDR3 is 16 amino acids long. The CDR3 here is CASSPRGTQGPDEAFF. Here the CDR3 DNA reads TGTGCCAGCTCACCACGGGGGACACAGGGCCCCGATGAAGCTTTCTTT.

This clone came up once. The chain has TRBV9 and TRBJ1-6; unclear D gene. Deletions cut 4 bases from V and 0 bases from J, with 14 bases between. CDR3 length equals 17 residues. Germline V gives CDR1 SGDLS, CDR2 YYNGEE. The CDR3 region is CASSSPTGSSYNSPLHF. The CDR3 DNA reads TGTGCCAGCAGCTCCCCGACCGGGAGCTCCTATAATTCACCCCTCCACTTT.

The chain carries TRBV2 and TRBJ2-5, with 7 nucleotides matching TRBD2. Germline-derived CDR1 and CDR2 are SNHLY and FYNNEI. The CDR3 has 12 residues. The J segment lost 4 bases and the V segment lost 11 bases, leaving 7 bases of the junction unmatched. The chain's CDR3 is CAGGGEGETQYF. Here the CDR3 DNA reads TGTGCCGGAGGAGGGGAGGGAGAGACCCAGTACTTC.

The chain has TRBV27 and TRBJ2-7; TRBD1 aligns across 7 bases. The CDR3 totals 19 residues. V gave up 6 bases and J gave up 4 bases; unmatched junction bases: 24. The germline CDR1 and CDR2 sequences are MNHEY and SMNVEV (reference sequence). The CDR3 DNA reads TGTGCCAGCAGCCAACAGGTGGGGACAGCCCTTTCTACCGCGTACGAGCAGTACTTC. The encoded protein is CASSQQVGTALSTAYEQYF.

This chain uses TRBV7-3 with TRBJ2-3; TRBD2 matches at 14 bases. Per the germline V gene, CDR1 is SGHTA and CDR2 is FQGTGA. The CDR3 length is 17 residues. With V trimmed by 5 bases and J by 4 bases, 8 bases remained unmatched. CDR3 residues: CASSKGLAGDFSDTQYF. The DNA of the CDR3 is TGTGCCAGCAGCAAGGGACTAGCGGGAGATTTCTCAGATACGCAGTATTTT.

CDR3 coding DNA: TGTGCCAGCAGCTTATCGGGACTAGCGGGAAGAGAGACCCAGTACTTC. This codes for CASSLSGLAGRETQYF. The rearrangement uses TRBV7-2 and TRBJ2-5; 13 positions agree with TRBD2. The germline V gene encodes CDR1 SGHTA and CDR2 FQGNSA. With 2 bases clipped from V and 4 bases from J, the junction kept 4 bases outside the gene matches. The CDR3 has 16 amino acids.

On this clone: Other DNA sequences within the sample encode an identical CDR3. V usage is TRBV9 and J usage is TRBJ2-1; tentatively, D is TRBD1 (5 bases). This CDR3 is 15 amino acids long. The V gene's germline CDR1 is SGDLS and CDR2 YYNGEE. Trimming removed 0 bases at V and 1 base at J, with 8 bases between. The CDR3: CASSVGQGSYNEQFF. The DNA for the CDR3 is TGTGCCAGCAGCGTAGGGCAGGGTTCCTACAATGAGCAGTTCTTC.

In its sample, this clone was seen a few times. The chain recombines TRBV4-1 with TRBJ2-3, with D possibly matching TRBD2 (6 bases). The CDR3 covers 17 residues. Between the trimmed V and J ends, which lost 6 bases and 2 bases, there was a span of 21 bases. Germline CDR1 and CDR2: MGHRA and YSYEKL. CDR3 coding DNA: TGCGCCAGCAGTCCTACCGGGATCGCGGACTACACAGATACGCAGTATTTT. Its translation: CASSPTGIADYTDTQYF.

Written as DNA, the CDR3 is TGTGCCAGCAGCTCCGGGGCAGGGGAGAATGAGCAGTTCTTC. It translates to CASSSGAGENEQFF. The chain joins TRBV7-3 to TRBJ2-1; the D gene is possibly TRBD1 (6 bases). The germline CDR1 and CDR2 sequences are SGHTA and FQGTGA. CDR3 length: 14 residues. Trimming stripped 4 bases from V and 7 bases from J, with 14 bases between.

V usage is TRBV9 and J usage is TRBJ2-3, with D unclear. V was shortened by 0 bases and J by 0 bases, with 11 bases between the two germline ends. CDR1 and CDR2 from the germline V gene are SGDLS and YYNGEE. The CDR3 is 16 amino acids. In DNA, the CDR3 is TGTGCCAGCAGCGTAGATGGTAGAACCAGCACAGATACGCAGTATTTT. It is translated as CASSVDGRTSTDTQYF.

This clone was seen only once. This chain links TRBV10-2 with TRBJ1-4; the D is unclear. Per germline, CDR1 WSHSY and CDR2 SAAADI. Deletions cut 3 bases from V and 6 bases from J, with 11 bases between. CDR3 length: 14 residues. This CDR3 reads CASSDARSDEKLFF. CDR3 bases: TGCGCCAGCAGTGACGCCAGGTCGGATGAAAAACTGTTTTTT.

The rearrangement joins TRBV7-2 to TRBJ2-4, with 7 bases identical to TRBD2. J was trimmed by 4 bases and V by 7 bases; bases with no gene match: 4. Germline V gene data show CDR1 as SGHTA and CDR2 as FQGNSA. This CDR3 is 13 amino acids long. The CDR3, as DNA: TGTGCCAGCACCTCGGGGGGTAAAAACATTCAGTACTTC. As protein: CASTSGGKNIQYF.

This chain joins TRBV5-5 and TRBJ2-7; D is possibly TRBD1 (5 bases). Per germline, CDR1 SGHKS and CDR2 YYEKEE (reference sequence). This CDR3 comprises 14 residues. Between the trimmed V and J ends, which lost 0 bases and 3 bases, there was a span of 10 bases. This CDR3 is CASSLGQTNYEQYF. The CDR3 DNA follows: TGTGCCAGCAGCTTGGGACAGACCAACTACGAGCAGTACTTC.

The rearrangement uses TRBV30 and TRBJ2-6; unclear D gene. CDR3 length: 15 amino acids. V lost 0 bases and J 2 bases, leaving 8 bases between the germline ends. CDR1 is GTSNPN and CDR2 is SVGIG in the germline V gene (reference sequence). The CDR3 nucleotides read TGTGCCTGGAGTGTACCCAGTGCTGGGGCCAACGTCCTGACTTTC. Its translation is CAWSVPSAGANVLTF.

This chain uses TRBV7-2 with TRBJ1-1; 7 positions match TRBD1. Germline assignment: CDR1 SGHTA and CDR2 FQGNSA. This CDR3 has 13 residues. Germline trimming cut 5 bases from V and 7 bases from J; bases unmatched to any gene: 7. This CDR3 reads CASSIRQGGEAFF. DNA for the CDR3: TGTGCCAGCAGCATAAGACAGGGCGGTGAAGCTTTCTTT. The whole variable domain, filled in from reference TRBV7-2 and TRBJ1-1, reads GAGVSQSPSNKVTEKGKDVELRCDPISGHTALYWYRQSLGQGLEFLIYFQGNSAPDKSGLPSDRFSAERTGGSVSTLTIQRTQQEDSAVYLCASSIRQGGEAFFGQGTRLTVV.

This clone came up once. V usage is TRBV19 and J usage is TRBJ2-1; TRBD1 might be the D (5 bases). V lost 6 bases, J lost 1 base, and 22 bases lay in between. Germline V gene lookup returns CDR1 LNHDA and CDR2 SQIVND (reference sequence). CDR3 length: 18 residues. CDR3 bases: TGTGCCAGTAGCATCAGATATTTGGGGCCGTGGTCCTACAATGAGCAGTTCTTC. Residues: CASSIRYLGPWSYNEQFF.

The chain joins TRBV5-1 to TRBJ2-7; D remains unclear. Trimming left V 4 bases short and J 2 bases short, with 16 bases between. The germline V gene has CDR1 SGHRS and CDR2 YFSETQ. This CDR3 is 15 amino acids long. This chain's CDR3 is CASSRQLDTTYEQYF. DNA of the CDR3: TGCGCCAGCAGCCGCCAACTTGACACCACCTACGAGCAGTACTTC.